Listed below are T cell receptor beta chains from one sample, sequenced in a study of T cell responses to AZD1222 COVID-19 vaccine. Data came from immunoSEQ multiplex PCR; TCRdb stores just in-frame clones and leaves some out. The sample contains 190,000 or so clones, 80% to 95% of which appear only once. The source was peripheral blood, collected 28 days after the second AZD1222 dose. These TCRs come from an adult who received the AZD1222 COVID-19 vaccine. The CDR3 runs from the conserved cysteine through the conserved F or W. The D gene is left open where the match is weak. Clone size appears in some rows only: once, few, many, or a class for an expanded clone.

CDR3: CASSLDRMNTEAFF
DNA: TGTGCCAGCAGTTTAGACAGGATGAACACTGAAGCTTTCTTT
V: TRBV28
size: .
J: TRBJ1-1
D: .

CDR3: CASRVGELFF
DNA: TGTGCCAGTCGAGTCGGGGAGCTGTTTTTT
V: TRBV7-6
size: .
J: TRBJ2-2
D: .

CDR3: CASSLTQNTEAFF
DNA: TGTGCCAGCAGTTTAACACAGAACACTGAAGCTTTCTTT
V: TRBV27
size: .
J: TRBJ1-1
D: .

CDR3: CASSLYPGTDSPLHF
DNA: TGTGCCAGCAGTTTATACCCGGGGACAGATTCACCCCTCCACTTT
V: TRBV28
size: .
J: TRBJ1-6
D: TRBD1

CDR3: CASSFQRNTGELFF
DNA: TGTGCCAGCAGCTTTCAGAGGAACACCGGGGAGCTGTTTTTT
V: TRBV5-6
size: .
J: TRBJ2-2
D: .

CDR3: CASSLSAGRTGELFF
DNA: TGCGCCAGCAGCTTGTCAGCGGGAAGAACCGGGGAGCTGTTTTTT
V: TRBV5-1
size: .
J: TRBJ2-2
D: TRBD2

CDR3: CASSLGPLQKYEQYF
DNA: TGTGCCAGCAGCCTGGGTCCCCTTCAAAAATACGAGCAGTACTTC
V: TRBV14
size: .
J: TRBJ2-7
D: .

CDR3: CASSLRGSGNTIYF
DNA: TGTGCCAGCAGCCTCAGGGGATCTGGAAACACCATATATTTT
V: TRBV7-6
size: once
J: TRBJ1-3
D: .

CDR3: CASSLLAGDYYEQYF
DNA: TGTGCCAGCAGCTTACTAGCGGGAGATTACTACGAGCAGTACTTC
V: TRBV7-3
size: .
J: TRBJ2-7
D: TRBD2

CDR3: CASSEGGRSPLHF
DNA: TGTGCCAGCAGTGAAGGTGGGAGGTCACCCCTCCACTTT
V: TRBV2
size: .
J: TRBJ1-6
D: .

CDR3: CASSLRAGSCYGYTF
DNA: TGTGCCAGCAGCCTTAGGGCAGGGAGTTGCTATGGCTACACCTTC
V: TRBV21-1
size: .
J: TRBJ1-2
D: .

CDR3: CASSRSANYGYTF
DNA: TGTGCCAGCAGTCGCTCAGCTAACTATGGCTACACCTTC
V: TRBV12-3/TRBV12-4
size: few
J: TRBJ1-2
D: .

CDR3: CAGQGTARTGELFF
DNA: TGTGCGGGGCAGGGGACAGCTAGGACCGGGGAGCTGTTTTTT
V: TRBV30
size: .
J: TRBJ2-2
D: TRBD1

CDR3: CASSSAKFLYNEQFF
DNA: TGTGCCAGCAGCTCGGCGAAGTTTCTCTACAATGAGCAGTTCTTC
V: TRBV5-4
size: .
J: TRBJ2-1
D: .

CDR3: CASSLRTTGVTDTQYF
DNA: TGTGCCAGCAGCCTCAGGACCACCGGGGTCACAGATACGCAGTATTTT
V: TRBV11-3
size: few
J: TRBJ2-3
D: .

CDR3: CASSLVGGKKTQYF
DNA: TGTGCCAGCAGCTTGGTAGGCGGGAAAAAGACCCAGTACTTC
V: TRBV5-4
size: .
J: TRBJ2-5
D: .

CDR3: CSGGQGDGTQYF
DNA: TGCAGCGGGGGACAGGGGGACGGGACCCAGTACTTC
V: TRBV29-1
size: .
J: TRBJ2-5
D: TRBD1

CDR3: CASRPGTVNTEAFF
DNA: TGTGCCAGCAGACCCGGGACAGTGAACACTGAAGCTTTCTTT
V: TRBV27
size: once
J: TRBJ1-1
D: TRBD1

CDR3: CASRDRTSSYEQYF
DNA: TGTGCCAGCCGGGACAGAACTAGCTCCTACGAGCAGTACTTC
V: TRBV2
size: .
J: TRBJ2-7
D: TRBD1

CDR3: CAISLHPLPTEAFF
DNA: TGTGCCATCAGTTTACACCCCCTTCCCACTGAAGCTTTCTTT
V: TRBV10-3
size: .
J: TRBJ1-1
D: .

CDR3: CASSNRDRVETQYF
DNA: TGCGCCAGCAGCAACCGGGACAGGGTTGAGACCCAGTACTTC
V: TRBV5-1
size: .
J: TRBJ2-5
D: TRBD1

CDR3: CAWSEDRVRNEQFF
DNA: TGTGCCTGGAGTGAGGACAGGGTGAGGAATGAGCAGTTCTTC
V: TRBV30
size: .
J: TRBJ2-1
D: TRBD1

CDR3: CASSHGTPKHQPQHF
DNA: TGTGCCAGCAGCCACGGGACACCTAAACATCAGCCCCAGCATTTT
V: TRBV4-2
size: .
J: TRBJ1-5
D: .

CDR3: CASSFWGRARNEQFF
DNA: TGTGCCAGCAGCTTTTGGGGACGAGCAAGGAATGAGCAGTTCTTC
V: TRBV11-2
size: .
J: TRBJ2-1
D: .

CDR3: CSVPLPQTGYNEQFF
DNA: TGCAGCGTCCCACTACCACAGACAGGATACAATGAGCAGTTCTTC
V: TRBV29-1
size: .
J: TRBJ2-1
D: .

CDR3: CASRPGLAYNEQFF
DNA: TGTGCCAGCAGACCTGGACTGGCCTACAATGAGCAGTTCTTC
V: TRBV6-5
size: .
J: TRBJ2-1
D: .